One and the same sample provided the 19 T cell receptor beta chains below, sequenced in a study of human T cells and chemical hapten exposure. As to time point: pre-sensitization, week 0. Treatment given: therapeutic diphenylcyclopropenone sensitization with weekly scalp DPC. Total RNA extraction was carried out from unfractionated whole blood. TCRdb called the RACE reads again in MiXCR, with one record for every CDR3 protein. The data hold around 33,000 distinct CDR3 sequences, with around 10% observed a single time. The material was whole blood, obtained in connection with sensitization to the hapten diphenylcyclopropenone (DPC). The receptors derive from a woman aged 40 to 49 with alopecia areata. Some clones in this sample may be carry-over from other donors' samples.

This clonotype occurred many times. This chain's CDR3 is CASSGSPNTEAFF. The CDR3 DNA reads TGTGCCAGCAGCGGCAGCCCGAACACTGAAGCTTTCTTT. V gene TRBV28 combines with J gene TRBJ1-1; D unresolved. The germline V gene encodes CDR1 MDHEN and CDR2 SYDVKM. This CDR3 has 13 amino acids. The ends were cut back, 6 bases at V and 1 base at J, with 9 bases in the middle.

In its sample, this clonotype was seen many times. The chain has TRBV7-2 and TRBJ2-1; 15 bases are a match to TRBD2. The germline V gene has CDR1 SGHTA and CDR2 FQGNSA. After removal of 2 bases from V and 9 bases from J, the junction contained 2 bases not matched to a gene. There are 15 residues in the CDR3. The CDR3 reads CASSLQGLAGGEQFF. CDR3 nucleotides: TGTGCCAGCAGCTTACAGGGACTAGCGGGAGGTGAGCAGTTCTTC.

In this sample, this clonotype turned up many times. J is TRBJ1-6 and V is TRBV10-1; D uncertain. This CDR3 comprises 12 residues. V was cut by 5 bases and J by 9 bases, with 8 bases left in between. Germline CDR1 and CDR2: WNHNN and SYGVQD (reference sequence). The CDR3 sequence: CASSQGISPLHF. CDR3 DNA: TGCGCCAGCAGTCAAGGGATTTCACCCCTCCACTTT.

This clonotype was counted ten times or more. V and J are TRBV5-4 and TRBJ1-1; 8 bases map to TRBD1. V lost 5 bases to trimming and J lost 3 bases; unmatched junction nucleotides: 3. Germline CDR1 is SGHNT and CDR2 is YYREEE (reference sequence). This CDR3 is built from 13 residues. The CDR3, as DNA: TGTGCCAGCAGAAAACAGGGGGACACTGAAGCTTTCTTT. It is translated as CASRKQGDTEAFF.

This clonotype was seen ten or more times. The chain links TRBV27 to TRBJ2-7, with unresolved D. The ends were cut back, 2 bases at V and 2 bases at J, with 7 bases in the middle. The germline V gene encodes CDR1 MNHEY and CDR2 SMNVEV (reference sequence). The CDR3 loop spans 13 amino acids. CDR3 bases: TGTGCCAGCAGTTTAAGACCGACCTACGAGCAGTACTTC. It codes for CASSLRPTYEQYF.

This clonotype was seen ten or more times. The chain is built from TRBV28 and TRBJ1-5, with D unresolved. V was cut by 3 bases and J by 3 bases, with 9 bases left in between. The CDR3 contains 14 residues. Germline V gene data show CDR1 as MDHEN and CDR2 as SYDVKM. The CDR3 reads CASSFLRANQPQHF. The CDR3 DNA is TGTGCCAGCAGTTTTCTCCGGGCCAATCAGCCCCAGCATTTT.

In its sample, this clonotype was seen many times. The rearrangement links TRBV14 to TRBJ2-2, with D uncertain. The CDR3 consists of 15 residues. The germline V gene has CDR1 SGHDN and CDR2 FVKESK. V dropped 0 bases and J dropped 7 bases, with 12 bases sitting between them. The CDR3 DNA is TGTGCCAGCAGCCAAGATATGACTCTTGGCGGGGAGCTGTTTTTT. Translation: CASSQDMTLGGELFF. The full variable domain, its missing parts supplied by reference TRBV14 and TRBJ2-2, is EAGVTQFPSHSVIEKGQTVTLRCDPISGHDNLYWYRRVMGKEIKFLLHFVKESKQDESGMPNNRFLAERTGGTYSTLKVQPAELEDSGVYFCASSQDMTLGGELFFGEGSRLTVL.

The V gene is TRBV27, the J gene TRBJ2-5; possible D gene TRBD1, 6 bases. The CDR3 spans 14 residues. Trimming pared 3 bases from V and 7 bases from J, leaving 15 bases between. Germline V gives CDR1 MNHEY, CDR2 SMNVEV (reference sequence). The CDR3: CASSFSGGQGTQYF. The DNA for the CDR3 is TGTGCCAGCAGTTTTTCTGGGGGCCAGGGGACCCAGTACTTC.

Many counts were recorded for this clonotype. J is TRBJ1-5 and V is TRBV28; D unresolved. Germline lookup yields CDR1 MDHEN and CDR2 SYDVKM. The CDR3 totals 16 residues. Trimming shortened V by 1 base and J by 2 bases, and 12 bases separated the two germline ends. CDR3 region: CASSLLAGFGNQPQHF. The DNA of the CDR3 is TGTGCCAGCAGTTTATTGGCGGGGTTCGGCAATCAGCCCCAGCATTTT. Using reference TRBV28 and TRBJ1-5 for the parts outside the CDR3, the full variable domain is DVKVTQSSRYLVKRTGEKVFLECVQDMDHENMFWYRQDPGLGLRLIYFSYDVKMKEKGDIPEGYSVSREKKERFSLILESASTNQTSMYLCASSLLAGFGNQPQHFGDGTRLSIL.

This chain uses TRBV5-1 with TRBJ2-3; TRBD1 aligns across 7 bases. V lost 5 bases and J lost 2; bases outside the gene matches: 5. The germline gives CDR1 SGHRS, CDR2 YFSETQ. The CDR3 sequence is 14 residues long. DNA of the CDR3: TGCGCCAGCAGATCCGGGACAGCCACAGATACGCAGTATTTT. It translates to CASRSGTATDTQYF.

This chain links TRBV29-1 with TRBJ2-1; unclear D gene. The CDR3 is made up of 12 amino acids. Germline CDR1 is SQVTM and CDR2 is ANQGSEA. Between the trimmed V and J ends, which lost 2 bases and 4 bases, there was a span of 6 bases. Here the CDR3 DNA reads TGCAGCGTTGAACTAGGGTACAATGAGCAGTTCTTC. It is translated as CSVELGYNEQFF.

There are many counts of this clonotype. The chain uses TRBV3-1 and TRBJ1-4, with a possible D match to TRBD1 (6 bases). Germline V gene lookup returns CDR1 LGHDT and CDR2 YNNKEL (reference sequence). Trimming took 6 bases from V and 7 from J, leaving 15 bases between them. The CDR3 runs to 14 residues. The CDR3 sequence is CASRAPGGGEKLFF. CDR3 sequence (DNA): TGTGCCAGCAGGGCCCCGGGGGGCGGTGAAAAACTGTTTTTT.

This clonotype was seen a few times. J is TRBJ2-4 and V is TRBV5-1; TRBD1 is a possible D gene (6 bases). The CDR3 consists of 16 residues. Germline-derived CDR1 and CDR2 are SGHRS and YFSETQ. Trimming shortened V by 6 bases and J by 0 bases, and 16 bases separated the two germline ends. As DNA, the CDR3 is TGCGCCAGCACGCAGGGGTTGTATCCAGCCAAAAACATTCAGTACTTC. This encodes CASTQGLYPAKNIQYF.

This clonotype was counted between two and nine times. The chain combines TRBV28 with TRBJ2-3; the match to TRBD2 covers 12 bases. Looked up from germline, CDR1 is MDHEN and CDR2 is SYDVKM. The CDR3 consists of 15 residues. CDR3 bases: TGTGCTATACAGGGACTAGCGGGTCCGGGAGATACGCAGTATTTT. This codes for CAIQGLAGPGDTQYF. Full variable domain (remainder filled in from reference TRBV28 and TRBJ2-3): DVKVTQSSRYLVKRTGEKVFLECVQDMDHENMFWYRQDPGLGLRLIYFSYDVKMKEKGDIPEGYSVSREKKERFSLILESASTNQTSMYLCAIQGLAGPGDTQYFGPGTRLTVL.

J is TRBJ2-2 and V is TRBV2; perhaps TRBD1 as D (6 bases). This CDR3 region has 13 residues. The germline V gene encodes CDR1 SNHLY and CDR2 FYNNEI. Trimming stripped 8 bases from V and 4 bases from J, with 11 bases between. The CDR3 region is CASAKQGTGELFF. The CDR3 DNA reads as TGTGCCAGCGCTAAACAGGGCACCGGGGAGCTGTTTTTT.

The chain carries TRBV29-1 and TRBJ2-1, with D perhaps matching TRBD2 (6 bases). The CDR3 sequence is 14 residues long. V was trimmed by 7 bases and J by 1 base, leaving 14 bases between them. Germline V gene lookup returns CDR1 SQVTM and CDR2 ANQGSEA. Written as DNA, the CDR3 is TGCAGCGCCTCGCTAGCGATGTCCTACAATGAGCAGTTCTTC. This gives the protein CSASLAMSYNEQFF.

Many counts were recorded for this clonotype. The V gene is TRBV19, the J gene TRBJ1-5; perhaps TRBD1 as D (5 bases). The CDR3 runs to 13 residues. The germline V gene encodes CDR1 LNHDA and CDR2 SQIVND (reference sequence). V dropped 5 bases and J dropped 8 bases, with 13 bases sitting between them. The CDR3 sequence is CASSFQGGEPQHF. DNA of the CDR3: TGTGCCAGTAGTTTTCAGGGCGGGGAGCCCCAGCATTTT.

This clonotype was seen a single time. The chain recombines TRBV7-9 with TRBJ1-6; 7 nucleotides match TRBD1. The CDR3 spans 12 residues. The V gene end was trimmed by 3 bases and the J gene end by 14 bases; junction bases not matched to a gene: 4. Germline-derived CDR1 and CDR2 are SEHNR and FQNEAQ (reference sequence). The chain's CDR3 is CASSFDRETLHF. CDR3 DNA sequence: TGTGCCAGCAGCTTCGACAGGGAGACCCTCCACTTT. The full variable domain, its missing parts supplied by reference TRBV7-9 and TRBJ1-6, is DTGVSQNPRHKITKRGQNVTFRCDPISEHNRLYWYRQTLGQGPEFLTYFQNEAQLEKSRLLSDRFSAERPKGSFSTLEIQRTEQGDSAMYLCASSFDRETLHFGNGTRLTVT.

This clonotype was seen at least ten times. The genes are TRBV5-6 and TRBJ2-3; TRBD2 is a possible D gene (6 bases). Germline V gene data show CDR1 as SGHDT and CDR2 as YYEEEE. The CDR3 is made up of 15 amino acids. V lost 0 bases and J lost 3, with 11 bases in between. CDR3 DNA: TGTGCCAGCAGCTTGGGAACGGGGGTGACAGATACGCAGTATTTT. It codes for CASSLGTGVTDTQYF. Drawing the rest from reference TRBV5-6 and TRBJ2-3, the complete variable domain is DAGVTQSPTHLIKTRGQQVTLRCSPKSGHDTVSWYQQALGQGPQFIFQYYEEEERQRGNFPDRFSGHQFPNYSSELNVNALLLGDSALYLCASSLGTGVTDTQYFGPGTRLTVL.